Each of the 10 T cell receptor beta chains below was sequenced from the same sample in a study of blood T cell repertoires in COVID-19. Generated by immunoSEQ multiplex PCR, the TCRdb table keeps only in-frame clones and is missing some. The table includes about 35,000 clones, about 87% detected once. Sequenced: peripheral blood. These receptors were collected from an elderly man with active COVID-19.

This clone came up a few times. The gene calls are TRBV7-8 and TRBJ2-7; the D gene is possibly TRBD1 (5 bases). The length of the CDR3 is 14 residues. Trimming pared 6 bases from V and 0 bases from J, leaving 12 bases between. Germline CDR1 SGHVS, CDR2 FQNEAQ. The CDR3 DNA sequence: TGTGCCAGCAGTGACAGTTCCCTCTCCTACGAGCAGTACTTC. It encodes CASSDSSLSYEQYF.

The chain joins TRBV27 to TRBJ2-1, with D tentatively TRBD2 (6 bases). V shed 5 bases and J shed 6 bases, with 17 bases lying between them. CDR3 size: 15 residues. Germline CDR1 is MNHEY and CDR2 is SMNVEV (reference sequence). CDR3 sequence: CASSTPRDSLNEQFF. The CDR3 DNA sequence: TGTGCCAGCAGTACCCCCCGGGACTCCCTCAATGAGCAGTTCTTC.

This sequence joins TRBV7-9 and TRBJ2-7; maybe TRBD2 (5 bases). Trimming cost V 5 bases and J 6 bases, with 17 bases left between them. Per germline, CDR1 SEHNR and CDR2 FQNEAQ (reference sequence). The CDR3 totals 14 residues. The CDR3 bases are TGTGCCAGCAGCGCGGAGGCAGCCGTCGCCGAGCAGTACTTC. Protein sequence: CASSAEAAVAEQYF.

The chain recombines TRBV7-2 with TRBJ2-3; D is uncertain. V lost 1 base and J 0 bases, leaving 5 bases between the germline ends. This CDR3 contains 14 residues. The germline V gene encodes CDR1 SGHTA and CDR2 FQGNSA. For the CDR3, the DNA is TGTGCCAGCAGCTTAGACCGGAGCACAGATACGCAGTATTTT. As protein: CASSLDRSTDTQYF.

The chain has TRBV15 and TRBJ2-7; TRBD1 matches at 10 bases. This CDR3 is built from 14 residues. The V and J ends lost 5 bases and 3 bases, in that order; junction bases with no gene match: 4. Germline CDR1 and CDR2: LNHNV and YYDKDF (reference sequence). In DNA form, the CDR3 reads TGTGCCACCAGCTTCGGGACAGGGGACTACGAGCAGTACTTC. It yields the protein CATSFGTGDYEQYF.

The rearrangement links TRBV20-1 to TRBJ2-3, with 11 bases lining up with TRBD2. The length of the CDR3 is 14 residues. Germline V gene sequence: CDR1 DFQATT, CDR2 SNEGSKA (reference sequence). V shed 3 bases and J 9 bases; nucleotides not matched to a gene: 8. CDR3 sequence reads: CSASISGGERTQYF. CDR3 bases: TGCAGTGCTAGTATTAGCGGGGGGGAACGAACGCAGTATTTT.

The genes are TRBV7-9 and TRBJ1-1; D possibly corresponds to TRBD1 (6 bases). The germline CDR1 and CDR2 sequences are SEHNR and FQNEAQ (reference sequence). Trimming shortened V by 2 bases and J by 8 bases, and 15 bases separated the two germline ends. The CDR3 has 14 amino acids. CDR3 coding DNA: TGTGCCAGCAGCTTACAGGGCCTAGGGACAGAAGCTTTCTTT. Protein: CASSLQGLGTEAFF.

The V and J genes are TRBV5-6 and TRBJ2-3, with D uncertain. Germline CDR1 reads SGHDT; CDR2 reads YYEEEE. Trimming left V 3 bases short and J 0 bases short, with 14 bases between. The CDR3 runs 16 residues. CDR3 in amino acids: CASSSNPYTSTDTQYF. As DNA, the CDR3 is TGTGCCAGCAGCTCCAACCCGTATACTAGCACAGATACGCAGTATTTT.

The chain carries TRBV2 and TRBJ2-2; D is ambiguous. This CDR3 has 11 residues. Germline CDR1 SNHLY, CDR2 FYNNEI. V was shortened by 4 bases and J by 6 bases, with 3 bases between the two germline ends. The CDR3 sequence: CASSVSGELFF. CDR3 in DNA: TGTGCCAGCAGTGTCTCCGGGGAGCTGTTTTTT. The variable domain in full, with the rest retrieved from reference TRBV2 and TRBJ2-2, is EPEVTQTPSHQVTQMGQEVILRCVPISNHLYFYWYRQILGQKVEFLVSFYNNEISEKSEIFDDQFSVERPDGSNFTLKIRSTKLEDSAMYFCASSVSGELFFGEGSRLTVL.

This chain uses TRBV7-8 with TRBJ1-5, with TRBD1 identical over 9 bases. This CDR3 region has 16 residues. After removal of 1 base from V and 4 bases from J, the junction contained 5 bases not matched to a gene. CDR1 is SGHVS and CDR2 is FQNEAQ in the germline V gene. The CDR3 region has the DNA TGTGCCAGCAGCTTAGAGGGACAGGGTTTTAATCAGCCCCAGCATTTT. Translated, it gives CASSLEGQGFNQPQHF.